The T cell receptor (beta chain) under discussion was sequenced for a study of patients and donors after allogeneic stem cell transplantation. The ends lost 1 base at V and 6 bases at J; junction bases unmatched: 8. Germline V gene lookup returns CDR1 SEHNR and CDR2 FQNEAQ (reference sequence). CDR3 length: 16 amino acids. In TCRdb, the RT-PCR reads were re-called with MiXCR into one record per CDR3 protein. The sample has about 160,000 distinct CDR3 sequences; approximately 24% are singletons. The rearrangement joins TRBV7-9 to TRBJ1-5; 8 bases line up with TRBD1. Sequencing was done on a sample of blood, either unsorted or a sorted T cell fraction (not recorded which). The clonotype comes from a human donor who was either an allogeneic HSCT recipient or a stem cell or donor lymphocyte infusion donor (not recorded which). It is not recorded whose cells these are; they may come from a transplant donor. The chain's CDR3 is CASSLGTGRVGQPQHF. For the CDR3, the DNA is TGTGCCAGCAGCTTAGGGACAGGGCGGGTCGGTCAGCCCCAGCATTTT. Full variable domain (outside the CDR3, taken from reference TRBV7-9 and TRBJ1-5): DTGVSQNPRHKITKRGQNVTFRCDPISEHNRLYWYRQTLGQGPEFLTYFQNEAQLEKSRLLSDRFSAERPKGSFSTLEIQRTEQGDSAMYLCASSLGTGRVGQPQHFGDGTRLSIL.